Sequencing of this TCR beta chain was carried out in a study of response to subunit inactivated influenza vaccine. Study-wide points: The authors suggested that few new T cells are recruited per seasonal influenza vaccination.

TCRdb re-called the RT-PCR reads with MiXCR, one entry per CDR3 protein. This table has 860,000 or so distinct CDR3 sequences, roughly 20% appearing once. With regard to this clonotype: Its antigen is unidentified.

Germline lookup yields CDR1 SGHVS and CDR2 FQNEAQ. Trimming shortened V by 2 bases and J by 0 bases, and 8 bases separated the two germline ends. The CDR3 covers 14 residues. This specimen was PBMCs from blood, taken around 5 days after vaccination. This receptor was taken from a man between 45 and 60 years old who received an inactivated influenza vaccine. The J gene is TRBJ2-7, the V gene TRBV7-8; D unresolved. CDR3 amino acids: CASSLLYNSYEQYF. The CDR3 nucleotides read TGTGCCAGCAGCTTATTATACAACTCCTACGAGCAGTACTTC.